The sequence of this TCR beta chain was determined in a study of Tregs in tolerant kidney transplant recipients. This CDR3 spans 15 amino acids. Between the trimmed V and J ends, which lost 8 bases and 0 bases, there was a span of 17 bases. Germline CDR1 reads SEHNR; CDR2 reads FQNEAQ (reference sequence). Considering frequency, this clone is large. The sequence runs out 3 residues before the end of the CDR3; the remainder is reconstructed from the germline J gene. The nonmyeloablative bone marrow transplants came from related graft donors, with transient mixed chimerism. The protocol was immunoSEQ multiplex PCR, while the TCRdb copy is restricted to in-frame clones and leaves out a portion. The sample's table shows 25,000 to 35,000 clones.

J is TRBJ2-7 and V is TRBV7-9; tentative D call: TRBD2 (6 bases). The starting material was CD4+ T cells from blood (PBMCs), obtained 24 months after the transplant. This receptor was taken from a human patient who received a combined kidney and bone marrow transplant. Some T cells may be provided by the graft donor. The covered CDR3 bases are TGTGCCAGCTCTTTAAGCCGGGACTTCTCCTACGAG. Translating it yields CASSLSRDFSYE. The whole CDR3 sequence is CASSLSRDFSYEQYF.